This T cell receptor (beta chain) appears in the sequencing data of a study of glioma-infiltrating T cells after dendritic cell vaccination. This CDR3 spans 12 amino acids. The V end lost 6 bases, the J end lost 3 bases, and 11 bases lay between the germline ends. Germline assignment: CDR1 SQVTM and CDR2 ANQGSEA. Time point here: after dendritic cell vaccination, including at tumor progression/relapse. The repertoire was sequenced with immunoSEQ multiplex PCR; TCRdb's copy has only in-frame clones and lacks some. The table lists tens of thousands of clones, over 75% of them singletons. This sequence was found in a human donor with glioblastoma. The source material was blood, sampled after dendritic cell vaccination. The rearrangement links TRBV29-1 to TRBJ1-1, with a possible D match to TRBD1 (5 bases). CDR3 DNA sequence: TGCAGCGTACACAGGCTGGACACTGAAGCTTTCTTT. Protein sequence: CSVHRLDTEAFF.